The rows below give T cell receptor beta chains drawn from one sample of a study of cytomegalovirus exposure and HLA in healthy donors. The table came from immunoSEQ multiplex PCR; TCRdb's copy has only in-frame clones and leaves some out. The repertoire holds around 130,000 clones, with around 80% as singletons. Sequenced: PBMCs. All receptors derive from a woman under 30 in good health and CMV-seronegative. CDR3s include the opening cysteine and the closing phenylalanine or tryptophan. The D gene is left open where the match is weak. Where a row states a size, it is once, few, many or the class of an expanded clone; other rows omit it.

j_gene | abundance | d_gene | v_gene | CDR3aa | CDR3nt
TRBJ1-2 | - | TRBD1 | TRBV19 | CASSMAGDRNFYGYTF | TGTGCCAGTAGTATGGCCGGGGACAGAAATTTCTATGGCTACACCTTC
TRBJ2-5 | - | TRBD1 | TRBV30 | CAWKKIGTGWQTQYF | TGTGCCTGGAAAAAAATTGGGACAGGGTGGCAGACCCAGTACTTC
TRBJ2-3 | few | - | TRBV5-6 | CASSYHPTGTQGIVDTQYF | TGTGCCAGCAGTTACCACCCGACCGGGACACAGGGAATTGTAGATACGCAGTATTTT
TRBJ2-1 | - | TRBD2 | TRBV6-1 | CASSTSGRGDNEQFF | TGTGCCAGTTCAACTAGCGGGAGAGGGGACAATGAGCAGTTCTTC
TRBJ2-5 | - | TRBD2 | TRBV5-1 | CASSLDIRAGGQETQYF | TGCGCCAGCAGCTTGGATATTAGGGCGGGAGGGCAGGAGACCCAGTACTTC
TRBJ2-7 | - | TRBD1 | TRBV15 | CATSGRSGGAMLGVIEQYF | TGTGCCACCAGCGGCCGATCAGGGGGAGCCATGCTCGGGGTGATCGAGCAGTACTTC
TRBJ1-2 | few | TRBD1 | TRBV30 | CAWSARSGTGSVGYTF | TGTGCCTGGAGTGCACGTTCCGGGACAGGCTCTGTTGGCTACACCTTC
TRBJ1-2 | - | TRBD1 | TRBV10-2 | CASSEMDRGRNGYTF | TGCGCCAGCAGTGAAATGGACAGGGGGCGCAATGGCTACACCTTC
TRBJ1-1 | few | - | TRBV14 | CASSQESVMNTEAFF | TGTGCCAGCAGCCAAGAAAGCGTAATGAACACTGAAGCTTTCTTT
TRBJ1-4 | - | TRBD1 | TRBV29-1 | CSIWDSGEKLFF | TGCAGCATATGGGACAGTGGGGAAAAACTGTTTTTT
TRBJ2-5 | - | TRBD2 | TRBV5-6 | CASSLSGEETQYF | TGTGCCAGCAGCTTGAGCGGGGAGGAGACCCAGTACTTC
TRBJ2-2 | - | - | TRBV10-3 | CAITHEPGTGELFF | TGTGCCATCACACATGAACCGGGCACCGGGGAGCTGTTTTTT
TRBJ2-5 | - | - | TRBV5-4 | CASSSGLGRETQYF | TGTGCCAGCAGCTCGGGACTGGGGCGGGAGACCCAGTACTTC
TRBJ2-2 | - | TRBD1 | TRBV18 | CASFGTGYPGELFF | TGTGCCAGCTTCGGGACAGGGTATCCCGGGGAGCTGTTTTTT
TRBJ2-1 | - | - | TRBV6-1 | CASSEEISSSYNEQFF | TGTGCCAGCAGTGAGGAGATCTCGAGCTCCTACAATGAGCAGTTCTTC
TRBJ2-5 | - | TRBD1 | TRBV2 | CASRADRVGEETQYF | TGTGCCAGCAGGGCGGACAGGGTGGGAGAAGAGACCCAGTACTTC
TRBJ1-5 | once | - | TRBV19 | CASKVAAENQPQHF | TGTGCCAGTAAAGTAGCGGCAGAGAATCAGCCCCAGCATTTT
TRBJ2-7 | few | - | TRBV2 | CASSDGGGETYEQYF | TGTGCCAGCAGTGACGGGGGTGGGGAGACCTACGAGCAGTACTTC
TRBJ1-1 | - | - | TRBV6-5 | CASSNAGATEAFF | TGTGCCAGCAGCAATGCAGGGGCCACTGAAGCTTTCTTT
TRBJ1-2 | once | TRBD1 | TRBV19 | CASKRDRGDYGYTF | TGTGCCAGTAAGCGTGACAGGGGGGACTATGGCTACACCTTC
TRBJ2-3 | - | - | TRBV16 | CASSQGLQTDTQYF | TGTGCCAGCAGCCAAGGCCTACAGACAGATACGCAGTATTTT
TRBJ2-7 | - | TRBD2 | TRBV30 | CAWSVPDGLVHEQYF | TGTGCCTGGAGTGTACCTGACGGACTAGTCCACGAGCAGTACTTC
TRBJ2-7 | - | - | TRBV30 | CAWSPNHEQYF | TGTGCCTGGAGTCCTAACCACGAGCAGTACTTC
TRBJ2-3 | - | - | TRBV25-1 | CASSGLLARDTQYF | TGTGCCAGCAGTGGCCTCCTGGCCAGGGATACGCAGTATTTT
TRBJ2-7 | - | - | TRBV6-1 | CASSVSMGQTYEQYF | TGTGCCAGCAGTGTCTCGATGGGGCAGACCTACGAGCAGTACTTC
TRBJ1-4 | few | TRBD1 | TRBV10-3 | CATRTGGETNEKLFF | TGTGCCACCAGGACAGGGGGCGAAACTAATGAAAAACTGTTTTTT
TRBJ2-7 | - | - | TRBV10-1 | CASSGDTRGEQYF | TGCGCCAGCAGTGGGGACACGAGAGGCGAGCAGTACTTC
TRBJ2-1 | - | TRBD2 | TRBV6-5 | CASSYSGTSRNEQFF | TGTGCCAGCAGTTACTCGGGGACTAGCAGGAATGAGCAGTTCTTC
TRBJ1-1 | - | - | TRBV11-2 | CASSLVVGVPNTEAFF | TGTGCCAGCAGCTTAGTAGTCGGGGTTCCGAACACTGAAGCTTTCTTT
TRBJ1-1 | - | - | TRBV7-8 | CASATRGGEAFF | TGTGCCAGCGCCACTCGTGGCGGTGAAGCTTTCTTT
TRBJ1-3 | - | TRBD1 | TRBV4-1 | CASSQSGQGVEDTIYF | TGCGCCAGCAGCCAAAGTGGACAGGGAGTTGAAGACACCATATATTTT
TRBJ2-2 | - | - | TRBV11-3 | CASSFQGGELFF | TGTGCCAGCAGCTTCCAGGGCGGGGAGCTGTTTTTT
TRBJ1-5 | - | - | TRBV7-8 | CASSLTTGDNNQPQHF | TGTGCCAGCAGCCTAACGACCGGGGACAACAATCAGCCCCAGCATTTT
TRBJ1-4 | - | TRBD1 | TRBV30 | CAWSVPTGGDEKLFF | TGTGCCTGGAGTGTACCCACAGGGGGCGATGAAAAACTGTTTTTT
TRBJ2-7 | - | TRBD1 | TRBV14 | CASSQSGTGSYEQYF | TGTGCCAGCAGCCAATCGGGGACAGGCTCCTACGAGCAGTACTTC
TRBJ1-4 | - | - | TRBV2 | CASSPRGQPPILFF | TGTGCCAGCAGTCCTCGGGGACAACCACCAATCCTGTTTTTT
TRBJ2-2 | - | - | TRBV11-3 | CASSLGGDDTGELFF | TGTGCCAGCAGCTTAGGGGGGGATGACACCGGGGAGCTGTTTTTT
TRBJ2-7 | - | TRBD2 | TRBV9 | CASSGGTSGYEQYF | TGTGCCAGCAGCGGCGGGACTAGCGGATACGAGCAGTACTTC
TRBJ1-2 | few | - | TRBV11-2 | CASSVSSGYGYTF | TGTGCCAGCAGCGTTTCATCGGGCTATGGCTACACCTTC
TRBJ2-7 | - | - | TRBV6-5 | CASSYTARNSYEQYF | TGTGCCAGCAGTTACACCGCCAGGAACTCCTACGAGCAGTACTTC
TRBJ1-1 | - | TRBD1 | TRBV5-1 | CASSHGTGRGSTEAFF | TGCGCCAGCAGCCACGGGACAGGGAGGGGATCTACTGAAGCTTTCTTT
TRBJ2-1 | - | TRBD2 | TRBV4-2 | CASSHAGLAQVTKQFF | TGTGCCAGCAGCCATGCGGGACTAGCGCAAGTCACTAAGCAGTTCTTC
TRBJ2-7 | once | TRBD1 | TRBV5-1 | CASSLARTGSREQYF | TGCGCCAGCAGCTTGGCCCGGACAGGATCTCGGGAGCAGTACTTC
TRBJ2-7 | - | - | TRBV6-5 | CASRSLDEQYF | TGTGCCAGCAGAAGTCTAGACGAGCAGTACTTC
TRBJ1-1 | - | - | TRBV6-1 | CASSEPGNTEAFF | TGTGCCAGCAGTGAACCGGGGAACACTGAAGCTTTCTTT
TRBJ1-4 | - | - | TRBV7-9 | CASSLSEAGEKLFF | TGTGCCAGCAGCTTATCAGAGGCCGGTGAAAAACTGTTTTTT
TRBJ2-7 | - | TRBD2 | TRBV6-5 | CASSYGGLGSSYEQYF | TGTGCCAGCAGTTACGGGGGACTAGGAAGCTCCTACGAGCAGTACTTC
TRBJ1-1 | - | TRBD1 | TRBV7-9 | CSSTRQGADTEAFF | TGTTCCAGCACCCGACAGGGGGCGGACACTGAAGCTTTCTTT
TRBJ2-5 | - | - | TRBV5-1 | CASRQEGGFQETQYF | TGCGCCAGCAGACAGGAGGGGGGGTTCCAAGAGACCCAGTACTTC
TRBJ2-5 | once | - | TRBV7-9 | CASSLGETDLETQYF | TGTGCCAGCAGCTTAGGGGAAACGGACTTAGAGACCCAGTACTTC
TRBJ2-5 | - | - | TRBV6-4 | CASSDPSTLGETQYF | TGTGCCAGCAGTGACCCGTCTACCCTCGGAGAGACCCAGTACTTC
TRBJ2-7 | - | - | TRBV5-1 | CASSLARNSYEQYF | TGCGCCAGCAGCTTGGCGAGGAATTCCTACGAGCAGTACTTC
TRBJ2-7 | - | TRBD2 | TRBV6-1 | CASSEAASGSYEQYF | TGTGCCAGCAGTGAAGCAGCTAGCGGGAGTTACGAGCAGTACTTC